These 18 T cell receptor beta chains share one sample of origin, sequenced in a study of metastatic and nonmetastatic thyroid tumors. Each patient came to thyroid surgery without any prior treatment (of any kind). TCRdb re-clonotyped the PCR reads through MiXCR. The sample lists approximately 24,000 clones; just under 15% were seen once. The sequenced sample was blood. These TCRs come from a female donor with papillary thyroid cancer or a benign thyroid nodule (not recorded which). Some clones in this sample may be carry-over from other donors' samples.

This clone was counted at least ten times. The chain joins TRBV19 to TRBJ1-2; possible D gene TRBD1, 6 bases. The ends were cut back, 0 bases at V and 6 bases at J, with 14 bases in the middle. CDR3 length: 15 residues. The germline V gene has CDR1 LNHDA and CDR2 SQIVND (reference sequence). CDR3 sequence (DNA): TGTGCCAGTAGTATAGAAATCGGACAGTTCAATGGCTACACCTTC. This gives the protein CASSIEIGQFNGYTF.

This clone was counted at least ten times. A much larger clone lies one base from this, so it may be a read error. The V call is TRBV19, the J call TRBJ1-2; D is possibly TRBD1 (6 bases). Germline V gives CDR1 LNHDA, CDR2 SQIVND (reference sequence). This CDR3 is built from 15 residues. The CDR3 DNA follows: TGTGCCAGTAGTGTCGGACAGTCCTATATCTATGGCCACACCTTC. It codes for CASSVGQSYIYGHTF.

By frequency in the sample, this clone is medium-sized (0.01 to 0.1%). J is TRBJ1-2 and V is TRBV6-2 or TRBV6-3; D is uncertain. Germline values: CDR1 MNHEY, CDR2 SVGEGT. Trimming stripped 0 bases from V and 6 bases from J, with 8 bases between. There are 13 residues in the CDR3. The CDR3 loop reads CASSYSTGNGYTF. The CDR3, as DNA: TGTGCCAGCAGTTACTCCACGGGTAATGGCTACACCTTC.

The table lists this clone with many counts. Other DNA variants within this sample encode the same CDR3. The chain couples TRBV20-1 to TRBJ1-6; no firm D call. The V end was cut by 6 bases, the J end by 10 bases, with 22 bases between. Germline-derived CDR1 and CDR2 are DFQATT and SNEGSKA (reference sequence). The CDR3 is 15 residues long. The CDR3 sequence: CSAIRDGTVGSPLHF. The DNA for the CDR3 is TGCAGTGCCATTCGGGATGGCACGGTGGGGTCACCCCTCCACTTT.

Turning to this clone: A clone one base away is much larger, so this may be a read error. This likely comes from a read error, as the CDR3 has no conserved phenylalanine or tryptophan at its end. V usage is TRBV30 and J usage is TRBJ1-1; D remains unclear. The CDR3 has 11 amino acids. Germline V gene lookup returns CDR1 GTSNPN and CDR2 SVGIG (reference sequence). CDR3: CDWSANTEAFL. The DNA of the CDR3 is TGTGACTGGAGTGCGAACACTGAAGCTTTCCTT.

This clone has only a few counts. This chain links TRBV12-3 or TRBV12-4 with TRBJ2-1; D might be TRBD2 (6 bases). The CDR3 totals 14 residues. V gave up 6 bases and J gave up 0 bases, with 9 bases separating them. CDR3 coding DNA: TGTGCCAGCAGAGGAGGGAGCTCCTACAATGAGCAGTTCTTC. This gives the protein CASRGGSSYNEQFF.

This clone has ten or more counts. The J gene is TRBJ2-1, the V gene TRBV24-1; 9 nucleotides match TRBD2. Germline V lookup: CDR1 KGHDR, CDR2 SFDVKD. The V segment lost 5 bases and the J segment 3 bases; nucleotides outside the gene matches: 13. CDR3 size: 18 residues. CDR3 sequence reads: CATSGRSLAGNIYNEQFF. The CDR3 nucleotides are TGTGCCACCAGTGGACGGTCACTAGCGGGTAACATCTACAATGAGCAGTTCTTC.

This clone was observed many times. The chain has TRBV6-4 and TRBJ2-3, with TRBD2 matching 12 bases. Unmatched junction bases numbered 0, after V lost 2 bases and J lost 3 bases. In germline, CDR1 is MRHNA, CDR2 SNTAGT. The CDR3 has 15 amino acids. CDR3 nucleotides: TGTGCCAGCAGTGACGGGACTAGCGGGACAGATACGCAGTATTTT. Protein: CASSDGTSGTDTQYF.

This clone is classed as medium-sized. The V gene is TRBV30, the J gene TRBJ2-7; D possibly matches TRBD1 or TRBD2 (5 bases each). The CDR3 covers 14 residues. The V end was cut by 0 bases, the J end by 2 bases, with 11 bases between. Germline-derived CDR1 and CDR2 are GTSNPN and SVGIG (reference sequence). The CDR3 DNA is TGTGCCTGGAGTGTACGACTGGGGGCCTACGAGCAGTACTTC. Translating it yields CAWSVRLGAYEQYF. Supplemented by reference TRBV30 and TRBJ2-7, the full variable domain reads SQTIHQWPATLVQPVGSPLSLECTVEGTSNPNLYWYRQAAGRGLQLLFYSVGIGQISSEVPQNLSASRPQDRQFILSSKKLLLSDSGFYLCAWSVRLGAYEQYFGPGTRLTVT.

This clone was observed many times. The V gene is TRBV28, the J gene TRBJ2-7, with a weak D call TRBD1 (6 bases). CDR3 size: 14 residues. V lost 5 bases, J lost 2 bases, and 13 bases lay in between. Germline CDR1 reads MDHEN; CDR2 reads SYDVKM. CDR3 loop: CASSPTRDTYEQYF. CDR3 nucleotides: TGTGCCAGCAGTCCTACAAGGGACACCTACGAGCAGTACTTC. The entire variable domain, with the rest obtained from reference TRBV28 and TRBJ2-7, is as follows: DVKVTQSSRYLVKRTGEKVFLECVQDMDHENMFWYRQDPGLGLRLIYFSYDVKMKEKGDIPEGYSVSREKKERFSLILESASTNQTSMYLCASSPTRDTYEQYFGPGTRLTVT.

This clone was observed many times. Relative to the germline gene, one junction end is altered; a read error may explain this. V is TRBV2 and J is TRBJ2-1, with no clear D. CDR3 length: 16 amino acids. CDR1 and CDR2 from the germline V gene are SNHLY and FYNNEI. The CDR3, as DNA: TGTGCCAGCAGTGAGAGGTTAGGACGGATCTACAATGAGCAGCTCTTC. Residues: CASSERLGRIYNEQLF.

This clone was counted between two and nine times. Being one base from a much bigger clone, this may be a read error. J is TRBJ2-5 and V is TRBV7-6; the match to TRBD2 covers 8 bases. This CDR3 contains 14 residues. CDR1 is SGHVS, CDR2 FNYEAQ, per germline. The CDR3 spells CASSLGLARETKYF. CDR3 DNA: TGTGCCAGCAGCTTAGGACTAGCGAGGGAGACCAAGTACTTC.

This sequence joins TRBV4-3 and TRBJ2-7, with a weak D call TRBD2 (5 bases). There are 13 residues in the CDR3. Trimming took off 0 bases at V and 4 bases at J, with 7 bases between the two ends. The germline V gene encodes CDR1 LGHNA and CDR2 YSLEER. Here the CDR3 DNA reads TGCGCCAGCAGCCAAGATACTAGTTACGAGCAGTACTTC. Translating it yields CASSQDTSYEQYF.

At least ten counts were recorded for this clone. J is TRBJ2-7 and V is TRBV14, with 11 bases aligning to TRBD2. Germline V gives CDR1 SGHDN, CDR2 FVKESK. The CDR3 is 20 residues long. Germline trimming cut 0 bases from V and 6 bases from J; bases unmatched to any gene: 19. CDR3 in amino acids: CASSQDLPSGRPHRETEQYF. DNA for the CDR3: TGTGCCAGCAGCCAAGATCTCCCTAGCGGGAGGCCCCACCGGGAGACCGAGCAGTACTTC.

This clone is labeled as medium-sized. Compared with germline, one end of the junction differs, possibly owing to a read error. The CDR3 here is CASTSGRDRDF. The CDR3 DNA reads TGTGCCAGCACATCAGGCCGGGACAGAGATTTC. V and J are TRBV28 and TRBJ2-7; the match to TRBD1 covers 7 bases. The CDR3 spans 11 residues. Germline values: CDR1 MDHEN, CDR2 SYDVKM.

This clone was recorded at least ten times. The chain employs TRBV27 and TRBJ2-7; D perhaps matches TRBD2 (5 bases). There are 11 residues in the CDR3. V dropped 6 bases and J dropped 6 bases, with 9 bases sitting between them. Germline V lookup: CDR1 MNHEY, CDR2 SMNVEV (reference sequence). The CDR3 protein is CASSRGFEQYF. The CDR3 DNA is TGTGCCAGCAGCCGAGGGTTCGAGCAGTACTTC.

This clone showed up many times. V gene TRBV6-1 combines with J gene TRBJ2-4, with D possibly matching TRBD1 (6 bases). The CDR3 extends over 16 amino acids. V was shortened by 2 bases and J by 0 bases, with 11 bases between the two germline ends. CDR1 and CDR2 from the germline V gene are MNHNS and SASEGT. CDR3 sequence reads: CASSESGALAKNIQYF. The CDR3 region has the DNA TGTGCCAGCAGTGAATCAGGGGCTCTAGCCAAAAACATTCAGTACTTC.

The table lists this clone with many counts. The chain combines TRBV7-2 with TRBJ2-7; TRBD1 matches at 8 bases. With 5 bases clipped from V and 0 bases from J, the junction kept 6 bases outside the gene matches. The CDR3 sequence is 15 residues long. Per germline, CDR1 SGHTA and CDR2 FQGNSA. DNA for the CDR3: TGTGCCAGCAGCACAGCGACAGGGGTCTCCTACGAGCAGTACTTC. Amino acid sequence: CASSTATGVSYEQYF. The whole variable domain, filled in from reference TRBV7-2 and TRBJ2-7, reads GAGVSQSPSNKVTEKGKDVELRCDPISGHTALYWYRQSLGQGLEFLIYFQGNSAPDKSGLPSDRFSAERTGGSVSTLTIQRTQQEDSAVYLCASSTATGVSYEQYFGPGTRLTVT.